One and the same sample provided the 19 T cell receptor beta chains below, sequenced in a study of blood T cell repertoires in COVID-19. Sequenced by immunoSEQ multiplex PCR; TCRdb stores in-frame clones only, minus some. The data show more than 300,000 clones, under 90% seen once. Material for sequencing was PBMCs or T cells enriched from blood (not recorded which). The receptors shown here come from a young woman who had recovered from COVID-19.

V and J are TRBV5-1 and TRBJ2-7; D is uncertain. The length of the CDR3 is 12 residues. Germline V gene data show CDR1 as SGHRS and CDR2 as YFSETQ. The ends were cut back, 4 bases at V and 0 bases at J, with 5 bases in the middle. CDR3 residues: CASSENSYEQYF. The CDR3 DNA sequence: TGCGCCAGCAGCGAGAACTCCTACGAGCAGTACTTC.

The V and J genes are TRBV15 and TRBJ1-6; perhaps TRBD1 as D (5 bases). CDR1 and CDR2 from the germline V gene are LNHNV and YYDKDF (reference sequence). CDR3 size: 15 residues. V was pared by 0 bases and J by 9 bases, with 12 bases between. The CDR3 loop reads CATSRDSGVSSPLHF. The CDR3 region has the DNA TGTGCCACCAGCAGAGATTCGGGGGTTTCTTCACCCCTCCACTTT. The whole variable domain, filled in from reference TRBV15 and TRBJ1-6, reads DAMVIQNPRYQVTQFGKPVTLSCSQTLNHNVMYWYQQKSSQAPKLLFHYYDKDFNNEADTPDNFQSRRPNTSFCFLDIRSPGLGDTAMYLCATSRDSGVSSPLHFGNGTRLTVT.

The chain uses TRBV29-1 and TRBJ2-7, with TRBD1 as a possible D gene (6 bases). The CDR3 totals 11 residues. Per germline, CDR1 SQVTM and CDR2 ANQGSEA. V was cut by 4 bases and J by 6 bases, with 10 bases left in between. The DNA for the CDR3 is TGCAGCGTTGCGATCAGGGGCGAGCAGTACTTC. Its translation is CSVAIRGEQYF.

The chain is built from TRBV18 and TRBJ1-1; maybe TRBD1 (5 bases). There are 16 residues in the CDR3. The germline V gene encodes CDR1 KGHSH and CDR2 LQKENI. The V and J ends lost 3 bases and 11 bases respectively, with 25 bases between them. The CDR3 DNA reads as TGTGCCAGCTCACCCCAGGGAGGGACTACTAAACCAGCGGCTTTCTTT. Translation gives CASSPQGGTTKPAAFF.

This clone was counted a few times. V usage is TRBV2 and J usage is TRBJ1-1; maybe TRBD1 (6 bases). The CDR3 loop spans 14 amino acids. Trimming took off 8 bases at V and 4 bases at J, with 17 bases between the two ends. The germline CDR1 and CDR2 sequences are SNHLY and FYNNEI. CDR3 region: CASRPGHLGTEAFF. For the CDR3, the DNA is TGTGCCAGCCGACCGGGACATCTAGGCACTGAAGCTTTCTTT.

This sequence joins TRBV5-1 and TRBJ1-4, with 7 bases identical to TRBD1. Trimming at V came to 4 bases and at J to 7 bases, leaving 10 bases not matched to a gene. CDR3 length equals 15 residues. Germline CDR1 reads SGHRS; CDR2 reads YFSETQ. DNA of the CDR3: TGCGCCAGCAGCGTGCTCGGGAACAGGGGTGAAAAACTGTTTTTT. Protein sequence: CASSVLGNRGEKLFF.

CDR3 bases: TGTGCCAGCAGCTCACCCCTGGGGACAGCGGCATCGAACACCGGGGAGCTGTTTTTT. Protein sequence: CASSSPLGTAASNTGELFF. J is TRBJ2-2 and V is TRBV5-4; 7 bases fit TRBD1. The junction had 14 bases not matched to a gene; V was cut back by 3 bases and J by 0 bases. From germline, CDR1 is SGHNT and CDR2 YYREEE (reference sequence). This CDR3 spans 19 amino acids.

This chain uses TRBV6-4 with TRBJ2-1; 11 bases fit TRBD2. This CDR3 region has 16 residues. V trimming: 3 bases; J trimming: 5 bases; junction bases outside the gene matches: 6. Germline CDR1 is MRHNA and CDR2 is SNTAGT. The CDR3 nucleotides are TGTGCCAGCAGTGAATCGGTAGCGGGGGGGGACAATGAGCAGTTCTTC. The encoded protein is CASSESVAGGDNEQFF.

The chain uses TRBV25-1 and TRBJ2-1; weak D call: TRBD1 (5 bases). The CDR3 loop spans 13 amino acids. Looked up from germline, CDR1 is MGHDK and CDR2 is SYGVNS. Trimming pared 1 base from V and 13 bases from J, leaving 14 bases between. The CDR3 sequence is CASSEFGQGDQFF. The CDR3 DNA reads TGTGCCAGCAGTGAATTCGGTCAGGGTGACCAGTTCTTC. Full variable domain (remainder filled in from reference TRBV25-1 and TRBJ2-1): EADIYQTPRYLVIGTGKKITLECSQTMGHDKMYWYQQDPGMELHLIHYSYGVNSTEKGDLSSESTVSRIRTEHFPLTLESARPSHTSQYLCASSEFGQGDQFFGPGTRLTVL.

The rearrangement uses TRBV27 and TRBJ1-1, with D perhaps TRBD1 (5 bases). V was clipped by 6 bases and J by 1 base, with 9 bases between them. This CDR3 is 13 amino acids long. CDR1 and CDR2 (germline): MNHEY, SMNVEV (reference sequence). CDR3: CASRVGGNTEAFF. CDR3 DNA sequence: TGTGCCAGCAGGGTCGGGGGGAACACTGAAGCTTTCTTT.

The V and J genes are TRBV5-1 and TRBJ2-1; 9 bases align to TRBD2. Germline V gives CDR1 SGHRS, CDR2 YFSETQ. With V trimmed by 4 bases and J by 8 bases, 10 bases remained unmatched. This CDR3 is built from 15 residues. CDR3 sequence reads: CASSRTSGLADEQFF. CDR3 in DNA: TGCGCCAGCAGCCGCACATCGGGACTAGCTGATGAGCAGTTCTTC.

The V call is TRBV27, the J call TRBJ2-1; unclear D gene. From germline, CDR1 is MNHEY and CDR2 SMNVEV (reference sequence). There are 15 residues in the CDR3. V was pared by 8 bases and J by 1 base, with 15 bases between. CDR3 sequence: CASLLSTHSYNEQFF. CDR3 nucleotides: TGTGCCAGCCTACTAAGTACACATTCCTACAATGAGCAGTTCTTC.

V gene TRBV28 combines with J gene TRBJ1-5; 9 nucleotides match TRBD1. The CDR3 is 15 residues long. The V gene's germline CDR1 is MDHEN and CDR2 SYDVKM. Unmatched junction bases numbered 5, after V lost 6 bases and J lost 2 bases. The CDR3: CASRLQGAGNQPQHF. CDR3 DNA sequence: TGTGCCAGCAGACTACAGGGGGCCGGCAATCAGCCCCAGCATTTT.

V is TRBV7-3 and J is TRBJ2-1, with 9 positions matching TRBD2. There are 12 residues in the CDR3. Germline V gives CDR1 SGHTA, CDR2 FQGTGA. With V trimmed by 5 bases and J by 10 bases, 3 bases remained unmatched. Written as DNA, the CDR3 is TGTGCCAGCAGCCATAGCGGGAGCGAGCAGTTCTTC. This encodes CASSHSGSEQFF.

The chain couples TRBV7-9 to TRBJ1-4; D uncertain. In germline, CDR1 is SEHNR, CDR2 FQNEAQ (reference sequence). V lost 5 bases to trimming and J lost 6 bases, with 13 bases between them. The CDR3 length is 14 residues. This CDR3 reads CASSPVSSYEKLFF. Written as DNA, the CDR3 is TGTGCCAGCAGCCCCGTTTCTTCTTATGAAAAACTGTTTTTT.

CDR3 coding DNA: TGCAGCGTTGAAGATTCTGAGACTGCTAACTCCTACGAGCAGTACTTC. Translating gives CSVEDSETANSYEQYF. The rearrangement joins TRBV29-1 to TRBJ2-7; D remains ambiguous. The germline CDR1 and CDR2 sequences are SQVTM and ANQGSEA. The CDR3 runs 16 residues. V lost 0 bases, J lost 0 bases, and 15 bases lay in between.

This chain connects TRBV9 to TRBJ2-5, with TRBD2 matching 10 bases. The CDR3 extends over 14 amino acids. Trimming cost V 3 bases and J 4 bases; bases outside gene matches: 3. Germline V gives CDR1 SGDLS, CDR2 YYNGEE. CDR3 nucleotides: TGTGCCAGCAGCGCTAGCGGGAGAAGAGAGACCCAGTACTTC. Residues: CASSASGRRETQYF.

The chain uses TRBV29-1 and TRBJ2-2; TRBD2 aligns across 8 bases. The germline V gene encodes CDR1 SQVTM and CDR2 ANQGSEA. CDR3 length equals 14 residues. J was trimmed by 4 bases and V by 3 bases; bases with no gene match: 4. CDR3 sequence (DNA): TGCAGCGTTGAGCGGGGGGCGGGCACCGGGGAGCTGTTTTTT. Protein product: CSVERGAGTGELFF.

This clone was detected a few times. The J gene is TRBJ2-5, the V gene TRBV6-4; D ambiguous. The CDR3 is 15 amino acids. Trimming left V 0 bases short and J 2 bases short, with 10 bases between. Germline CDR1 MRHNA, CDR2 SNTAGT. The CDR3 DNA sequence: TGTGCCAGCAGTGACTCTAGGCTGGAGCAAGAGACCCAGTACTTC. Translation: CASSDSRLEQETQYF.